What follows describes a single T cell receptor beta chain. The V gene's germline CDR1 is KGHSH and CDR2 LQKENI. The V end was cut by 4 bases, the J end by 3 bases, with 9 bases between. The CDR3 extends over 13 amino acids. This study enrolled people aged 18 to 89 from under 25 US geographic areas. Membership in each cohort depended on participant-reported clinical history. In Cohort 3, a recovered donor had either two negative PCRs, clearance, or symptom resolution. The record originates from a study of blood T cell repertoires in COVID-19. Study at large: T cells, B-cell-depleted T cells, or PBMCs supplied cDNA or gDNA.

TCRdb's table, derived via immunoSEQ multiplex PCR, lists solely in-frame clones and lacks some. The repertoire has a few hundred thousand clones, about four fifths of them found once; the top ten carry over 4.5%. The chain employs TRBV18 and TRBJ1-1; maybe TRBD1 (6 bases). This receptor was taken from a woman between 45 and 60 years old who had recovered from COVID-19. Sequenced material: PBMCs or T cells enriched from blood (not recorded which). The CDR3 here is CASSQQGYTEAFF. For the CDR3, the DNA is TGTGCCAGCTCACAACAGGGTTACACTGAAGCTTTCTTT.